A selection of T cell receptor beta chains follows, all from one sample in a study of T cells in localized non-small cell lung cancer. Produced via immunoSEQ multiplex PCR; TCRdb's table is partial and in-frame only. The table lists around 100,000 clones, roughly 87% of them singletons. The sample here was peripheral blood, taken before any cancer treatment. These receptors came from a man aged 40-75 years with stage I squamous cell lung carcinoma. CDR3s include the opening cysteine and the closing phenylalanine or tryptophan. A D gene is named only where the DNA matches it firmly. Some rows have no size entry. The others give once, few or many, or a class for an expanded clone.

TRBJ2-7,.,TRBV28,.,CASYGAVNYEQYF,TGTGCCAGTTACGGGGCAGTAAACTACGAGCAGTACTTC
TRBJ2-1,.,TRBV7-6,.,CASSLGQQNEQFF,TGTGCCAGCAGCTTAGGACAGCAGAATGAGCAGTTCTTC
TRBJ1-5,.,TRBV28,once,CASSPHEYSNQPQHF,TGTGCCAGCAGCCCCCACGAATATAGCAATCAGCCCCAGCATTTT
TRBJ1-2,.,TRBV29-1,once,CSVEKGYGYTF,TGCAGCGTTGAAAAGGGCTATGGCTACACCTTC
TRBJ2-5,TRBD2,TRBV5-1,.,CASSLFTSGQETQYF,TGCGCCAGCAGCTTGTTTACTAGCGGACAAGAGACCCAGTACTTC
TRBJ1-2,.,TRBV6-5,once,CASSYTLQKSANGYTF,TGTGCCAGCAGTTACACCCTTCAGAAGTCTGCGAATGGCTACACCTTC
TRBJ2-7,.,TRBV18,.,CASSPGSTYEQYF,TGTGCCAGCTCACCAGGGTCAACGTACGAGCAGTACTTC
TRBJ2-7,TRBD1,TRBV28,.,CASRDRDSYEQYF,TGTGCCAGCAGGGACCGGGACAGCTACGAGCAGTACTTC
TRBJ2-2,TRBD1,TRBV7-9,.,CASRTGTVNTGELFF,TGTGCCAGCAGGACCGGGACAGTTAACACCGGGGAGCTGTTTTTT
TRBJ2-5,.,TRBV5-1,.,CASSLVAGREDQYF,TGCGCCAGCAGCTTGGTGGCGGGAAGGGAGGACCAGTACTTC